The rows below give T cell receptor beta chains drawn from one sample of a study of cytomegalovirus exposure and HLA in healthy donors. Libraries were prepared by immunoSEQ multiplex PCR; TCRdb keeps only in-frame clonotypes and omits some of them. This table holds 200,000 or so clones, roughly four fifths found once. The sample taken for sequencing was PBMCs. The receptors here all came from a boy aged 2 to 10 in good health and CMV-seronegative. The CDR3 runs from the conserved cysteine through the conserved F or W. Fields, in order: J gene, V gene, CDR3 length, CDR3 protein.

J: TRBJ2-5
V: TRBV5-1
length: 16
CDR3: CASSGTSGGPQETQYF

J: TRBJ1-6
V: TRBV5-6
length: 19
CDR3: CASSRGTGIPLSYNSPLHF

J: TRBJ2-3
V: TRBV6-5
length: 15
CDR3: CASSYHASSTDTQYF

J: TRBJ2-3
V: TRBV4-2
length: 15
CDR3: CASSPRQGMGDTQYF

J: TRBJ1-6
V: TRBV7-9
length: 14
CDR3: CASSLGHYNSPLHF

J: TRBJ2-1
V: TRBV7-9
length: 15
CDR3: CASSSGQITYNEQFF

J: TRBJ2-5
V: TRBV2
length: 13
CDR3: CASSETGTGTQYF

J: TRBJ1-2
V: TRBV9
length: 14
CDR3: CASSPRQIMGGYTF

J: TRBJ2-5
V: TRBV2
length: 15
CDR3: CASSDQFSGSGSQYF

J: TRBJ1-1
V: TRBV2
length: 13
CDR3: CASNTGIDTEAFF

J: TRBJ2-7
V: TRBV5-1
length: 14
CDR3: CASSKSTGGYEQYF

J: TRBJ2-3
V: TRBV7-6
length: 16
CDR3: CASSLDRETSTDTQYF

J: TRBJ1-1
V: TRBV5-1
length: 14
CDR3: CASSLSGWATEAFF

J: TRBJ1-1
V: TRBV11-2
length: 13
CDR3: CASSLEGATEAFF

J: TRBJ2-7
V: TRBV6-5
length: 12
CDR3: CASSSPSYEQYF

J: TRBJ2-5
V: TRBV4-3
length: 15
CDR3: CASSQKSGSGETQYF

J: TRBJ1-2
V: TRBV5-6
length: 17
CDR3: CASSSPGLILLDHGYTF

J: TRBJ1-5
V: TRBV6-1
length: 14
CDR3: CASSEAGGNQPQHF

J: TRBJ2-7
V: TRBV29-1
length: 12
CDR3: CSVEGAAYEQYF

J: TRBJ1-5
V: TRBV6-5
length: 14
CDR3: CASSSDRAIQPQHF

J: TRBJ2-4
V: TRBV7-2
length: 18
CDR3: CASSPRTGGAGSKNIQYF

J: TRBJ1-5
V: TRBV10-3
length: 15
CDR3: CAISEREGGNQPQHF

J: TRBJ2-1
V: TRBV19
length: 15
CDR3: CASSIVGGDYNEQFF

J: TRBJ2-1
V: TRBV14
length: 14
CDR3: CASSLVTRVNEQFF

J: TRBJ2-5
V: TRBV7-7
length: 15
CDR3: CASSPFGANQETQYF

J: TRBJ2-1
V: TRBV4-3
length: 14
CDR3: CASSQYFQGDEQFF

J: TRBJ2-1
V: TRBV9
length: 12
CDR3: CASSVDRGGQFF

J: TRBJ2-3
V: TRBV6-5
length: 14
CDR3: CASSDSGGGDTQYF

J: TRBJ2-5
V: TRBV4-3
length: 14
CDR3: CASSRSAGAETQYF

J: TRBJ2-2
V: TRBV25-1
length: 17
CDR3: CASSEGMAGVDTGELFF

J: TRBJ2-1
V: TRBV27
length: 20
CDR3: CASRRYPWPRIRGVYNEQFF

J: TRBJ1-5
V: TRBV10-3
length: 12
CDR3: CAISPGQQPQHF

J: TRBJ1-6
V: TRBV5-1
length: 18
CDR3: CASSSGRGTELYNSPLHF

J: TRBJ1-1
V: TRBV29-1
length: 12
CDR3: CSVGQGNTEAFF

J: TRBJ1-6
V: TRBV5-1
length: 15
CDR3: CASSLAGRGNSPLHF

J: TRBJ2-7
V: TRBV11-2
length: 12
CDR3: CASSFMFREQYF

J: TRBJ2-2
V: TRBV10-3
length: 14
CDR3: CAIGNGADAGELFF

J: TRBJ2-2
V: TRBV6-1
length: 13
CDR3: CASGAEGTGELFF

J: TRBJ2-2
V: TRBV21-1
length: 13
CDR3: CASRPTGAGELFF

J: TRBJ2-5
V: TRBV6-5
length: 12
CDR3: CASSYDRGAQYF

J: TRBJ1-4
V: TRBV7-2
length: 14
CDR3: CASSKTGDNEKLFF

J: TRBJ1-2
V: TRBV29-1
length: 12
CDR3: CSVADTGYGYTF

J: TRBJ1-2
V: TRBV4-3
length: 17
CDR3: CASSQEMGGGANYGYTF

J: TRBJ2-5
V: TRBV5-4
length: 16
CDR3: CASSLANPSGVETQYF

J: TRBJ1-1
V: TRBV4-1
length: 16
CDR3: CASSHPLGEGSAEAFF

J: TRBJ2-6
V: TRBV2
length: 14
CDR3: CASSDFSGANVLTF

J: TRBJ2-2
V: TRBV11-2
length: 19
CDR3: CASSLDGIAGHANTGELFF

J: TRBJ2-4
V: TRBV7-8
length: 15
CDR3: CASSRSAVAKNIQYF

J: TRBJ2-5
V: TRBV6-1
length: 14
CDR3: CASRSGTKVKTQYF